The rows below give T cell receptor beta chains drawn from one sample of a study of blood T cell repertoires in COVID-19. Here immunoSEQ multiplex PCR was the method, and the copy in TCRdb shows in-frame clones only, minus some. The sample contains 140,000 to 150,000 clones, around 81% of which appear only once. The specimen was peripheral blood. The receptors originated from a man in his fifties or sixties with active or convalescent COVID-19. CDR3s include the opening cysteine and the closing phenylalanine or tryptophan. D genes are given only for firm matches. Only part of the rows carry a size: once, few, many, or a class if the clone is expanded.

CDR3,DNA,D,J,V,size
CASSLSETQYF,TGTGCCAGCAGTTTATCGGAGACCCAGTACTTC,NA,TRBJ2-5,TRBV6-6,NA
CASGRLYTGELFF,TGTGCCAGCGGAAGACTATACACCGGGGAGCTGTTTTTT,NA,TRBJ2-2,TRBV6-5,few
CASSQEQSGGTQYF,TGTGCCAGCAGCCAAGAACAATCGGGGGGGACCCAGTACTTC,TRBD2,TRBJ2-5,TRBV3-1/TRBV3-2,NA
CAISEGGSGETQYF,TGTGCCATCAGTGAGGGGGGGTCCGGAGAGACCCAGTACTTC,NA,TRBJ2-5,TRBV10-3,NA
CASHGGGEQFF,TGCGCCAGCCATGGAGGCGGCGAGCAGTTCTTC,NA,TRBJ2-1,TRBV5-1,NA
CASSLSARSSSYEQYF,TGTGCCAGCAGCTTATCGGCCAGGTCAAGCTCCTACGAGCAGTACTTC,NA,TRBJ2-7,TRBV13,few
CASTHPGTGVTEAFF,TGTGCCAGCACTCACCCCGGGACAGGGGTGACTGAAGCTTTCTTT,TRBD1,TRBJ1-1,TRBV6-5,NA
CAIRGDLFRQVSYGYTF,TGTGCCATCAGGGGGGACCTGTTCAGACAGGTTTCCTATGGCTACACCTTC,NA,TRBJ1-2,TRBV10-3,NA
CASGRQASYEQYF,TGTGCCAGCGGCCGACAGGCCTCCTACGAGCAGTACTTC,NA,TRBJ2-7,TRBV6-2/TRBV6-3,NA
CASSYSINSYPYEQYF,TGTGCCAGCAGTTACTCGATTAACAGTTACCCCTACGAGCAGTACTTC,NA,TRBJ2-7,TRBV6-5,few
CASSSNQGLSLFF,TGTGCCAGCAGCTCCAACCAGGGATTATCACTGTTTTTT,NA,TRBJ1-4,TRBV14,NA
CASSWDRAGANVLTF,TGTGCCAGCAGCTGGGACAGGGCTGGGGCCAACGTCCTGACTTTC,TRBD1,TRBJ2-6,TRBV5-5,NA
CASSVTGGSTEAFF,TGTGCCAGCAGCGTTACAGGGGGAAGCACTGAAGCTTTCTTT,TRBD1,TRBJ1-1,TRBV9,NA
CASSLRAGPGNTIYF,TGTGCCAGCAGTTTACGGGCAGGGCCTGGAAACACCATATATTTT,NA,TRBJ1-3,TRBV28,few
CASSRTGNDSPLHF,TGTGCCAGCAGCCGGACAGGAAACGATTCACCCCTCCACTTT,TRBD1,TRBJ1-6,TRBV5-8,NA
CASSQAVAGVNNEQFF,TGTGCCAGCAGCCAAGCCGTAGCGGGAGTGAACAATGAGCAGTTCTTC,TRBD2,TRBJ2-1,TRBV3-1/TRBV3-2,NA
CASSLKWDGPGGETQYF,TGTGCCAGCAGCTTAAAGTGGGACGGCCCAGGGGGAGAGACCCAGTACTTC,TRBD1,TRBJ2-5,TRBV7-6,NA
CSVLTGGSYEQYF,TGCAGCGTGCTGACAGGGGGCTCCTACGAGCAGTACTTC,TRBD1,TRBJ2-7,TRBV29-1,NA
CASSDRFQETQYF,TGTGCCAGCAGCGACAGGTTCCAAGAGACCCAGTACTTC,NA,TRBJ2-5,TRBV6-2/TRBV6-3,NA
CASSTISGVYNEQFF,TGTGCCAGCAGCACCATTAGCGGGGTTTACAATGAGCAGTTCTTC,TRBD2,TRBJ2-1,TRBV11-3,once
CASSPPSQVRSEKLFF,TGCGCCAGCAGCCCGCCCTCACAGGTTAGGAGTGAAAAACTGTTTTTT,NA,TRBJ1-4,TRBV4-1,many
CASSQDWGQGSQPQHF,TGTGCCAGCAGCCAAGATTGGGGACAGGGATCTCAGCCCCAGCATTTT,TRBD1,TRBJ1-5,TRBV3-1/TRBV3-2,NA
CASGGLTGAGELFF,TGTGCCAGCGGCGGCCTTACGGGGGCCGGGGAGCTGTTTTTT,NA,TRBJ2-2,TRBV28,NA
CASSYSNQGNTEAFF,TGTGCCAGCAGTTACTCGAACCAGGGGAACACTGAAGCTTTCTTT,NA,TRBJ1-1,TRBV6-2/TRBV6-3,NA
CASSHREYNEQFF,TGTGCCAGCAGCCACCGGGAATACAATGAGCAGTTCTTC,NA,TRBJ2-1,TRBV3-1/TRBV3-2,NA
CSASRTGRGEQFF,TGCAGTGCTAGTAGGACAGGAAGGGGGGAGCAGTTCTTC,TRBD1,TRBJ2-1,TRBV20-1,NA
CASSSGLANTDTQYF,TGTGCCAGCAGCTCGGGACTAGCGAACACAGATACGCAGTATTTT,TRBD2,TRBJ2-3,TRBV7-3,NA
CASRETSGLPGETQYF,TGCGCCAGCAGGGAGACTAGCGGCCTACCGGGGGAGACCCAGTACTTC,TRBD2,TRBJ2-5,TRBV5-1,NA
CASSFRDSADSPLHF,TGTGCCAGCAGCTTCCGGGACAGTGCTGATTCACCCCTCCACTTT,TRBD1,TRBJ1-6,TRBV7-3,few
CASSLAASGDRYNEQFF,TGCGCCAGCAGCTTGGCTGCTAGCGGGGACCGTTACAATGAGCAGTTCTTC,TRBD2,TRBJ2-1,TRBV5-1,NA
CASSQVSRQGEETQYF,TGCGCCAGCAGCCAAGTCTCCAGGCAGGGCGAAGAGACCCAGTACTTC,NA,TRBJ2-5,TRBV4-1,NA
CASSPGWEGTEAFF,TGTGCCAGCAGTCCCGGTTGGGAGGGGACTGAAGCTTTCTTT,NA,TRBJ1-1,TRBV3-1/TRBV3-2,NA
CASSPINTGELFF,TGTGCCAGCAGCCCCATTAACACCGGGGAGCTGTTTTTT,NA,TRBJ2-2,TRBV12-3/TRBV12-4,NA
CASIPQGDIMNTEAFF,TGTGCCAGCATCCCACAGGGGGACATAATGAACACTGAAGCTTTCTTT,TRBD1,TRBJ1-1,TRBV11-1,once
CASSPFSGWETQYF,TGTGCCAGCAGCCCCTTTAGCGGCTGGGAGACCCAGTACTTC,NA,TRBJ2-5,TRBV11-3,NA
CASSQSVAGLDTDTQYF,TGCGCCAGCAGCCAATCCGTGGCGGGACTAGACACAGATACGCAGTATTTT,TRBD2,TRBJ2-3,TRBV4-3,NA
CASSLSVQETQYF,TGTGCCAGCAGCTTAAGCGTACAAGAGACCCAGTACTTC,NA,TRBJ2-5,TRBV7-3,NA
CASSLRGLSGNTIYF,TGCGCCAGCAGCCTCAGGGGCCTCTCTGGAAACACCATATATTTT,NA,TRBJ1-3,TRBV4-1,NA
CAISEPDRDGQPQHF,TGTGCCATCAGTGAGCCCGACAGGGACGGTCAGCCCCAGCATTTT,TRBD1,TRBJ1-5,TRBV10-3,NA
CASSVAGGPQETQYF,TGTGCCAGCAGTGTGGCGGGAGGGCCCCAAGAGACCCAGTACTTC,TRBD2,TRBJ2-5,TRBV28,once
CAWALAGGNEQYF,TGTGCCTGGGCCCTAGCGGGAGGCAACGAGCAGTACTTC,TRBD2,TRBJ2-7,TRBV30,NA
CASSLLAGAGDTQYF,TGTGCCAGCAGTTTACTAGCGGGAGCAGGGGATACGCAGTATTTT,TRBD2,TRBJ2-3,TRBV28,NA
CASSTPGAEAFF,TGTGCCAGCAGCACCCCAGGCGCAGAAGCTTTCTTT,NA,TRBJ1-1,TRBV7-3,NA
CASSLNQDEQFF,TGTGCCAGCAGCTTAAACCAGGATGAGCAGTTCTTC,NA,TRBJ2-1,TRBV7-2,NA
CASSYFPSGSSYEQYF,TGTGCCAGCAGTTACTTCCCTAGCGGGAGCTCCTACGAGCAGTACTTC,TRBD2,TRBJ2-7,TRBV6-2/TRBV6-3,NA
CTSSIRGTQYF,TGTACCAGTAGTATTAGAGGTACGCAGTATTTT,NA,TRBJ2-3,TRBV19,NA
CASSLVDTQSQYF,TGTGCCAGCAGCTTGGTGGACACCCAGAGCCAGTATTTT,NA,TRBJ2-3,TRBV5-5,NA
CASSLGQQETQYF,TGTGCCAGCAGCTTAGGACAGCAAGAGACCCAGTACTTC,NA,TRBJ2-5,TRBV7-8,NA
CASSSGGGGFSYNEQFF,TGTGCCAGCAGCTCGGGGGGAGGGGGATTCTCCTACAATGAGCAGTTCTTC,NA,TRBJ2-1,TRBV21-1,NA
CASSYGTQGGYTF,TGTGCCAGCAGTTACGGGACCCAGGGGGGCTACACCTTC,NA,TRBJ1-2,TRBV6-5,NA
CASSDWTSKNEQFF,TGTGCCAGCAGCGACTGGACTAGCAAAAATGAGCAGTTCTTC,TRBD2,TRBJ2-1,TRBV6-5,once